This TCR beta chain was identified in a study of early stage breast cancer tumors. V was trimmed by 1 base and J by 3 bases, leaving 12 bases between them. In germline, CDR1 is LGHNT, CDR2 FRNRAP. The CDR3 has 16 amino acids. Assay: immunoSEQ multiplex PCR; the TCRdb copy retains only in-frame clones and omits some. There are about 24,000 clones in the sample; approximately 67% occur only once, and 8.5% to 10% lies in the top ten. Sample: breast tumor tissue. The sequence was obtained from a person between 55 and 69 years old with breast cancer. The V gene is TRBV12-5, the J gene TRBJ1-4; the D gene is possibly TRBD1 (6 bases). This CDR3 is CASGLDRAVSNEKLFF. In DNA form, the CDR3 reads TGTGCTAGTGGTTTGGACAGGGCGGTATCTAATGAAAAACTGTTTTTT.